Listed below are T cell receptor beta chains from one sample, sequenced in a study of monozygotic twins with inflammatory bowel disease. TCRdb re-called the 5' RACE reads; every CDR3 protein appears as one record, without DNA. The sample totals 330,000 or so distinct CDR3 sequences. Sequenced material: blood. The source is a human donor with ulcerative colitis or Crohn's disease, or a healthy co-twin of an affected twin (not recorded which). CDR3s include the opening cysteine and the closing phenylalanine or tryptophan. The order of the fields is J gene, V gene, CDR3 protein.

>TRBJ2-2|TRBV3-1
CASSQAGEITGELFF
>TRBJ1-4|TRBV5-6
CASSYDREGKLFF
>TRBJ2-2|TRBV28
CASGLGGVPGGAGELFF
>TRBJ1-5|TRBV29-1
CSVEDGPGQPQHF
>TRBJ2-5|TRBV10-3
CAITRDLMETQYF
>TRBJ2-7|TRBV10-2
CASSASGLTYEQYF
>TRBJ2-7|TRBV11-2
CASSLDPDLYEQYF
>TRBJ2-1|TRBV7-2
CASFGRGPYNEQFF
>TRBJ2-5|TRBV4-1
CASSQYMTQLGKTQYF
>TRBJ2-2|TRBV29-1
CSVGASGGNTGELFF
>TRBJ1-6|TRBV7-9
CASSFRGDGYSPLHF
>TRBJ2-1|TRBV9
CASSARTSNDEQFF
>TRBJ2-7|TRBV28
CASTPLRGTNYEQYF